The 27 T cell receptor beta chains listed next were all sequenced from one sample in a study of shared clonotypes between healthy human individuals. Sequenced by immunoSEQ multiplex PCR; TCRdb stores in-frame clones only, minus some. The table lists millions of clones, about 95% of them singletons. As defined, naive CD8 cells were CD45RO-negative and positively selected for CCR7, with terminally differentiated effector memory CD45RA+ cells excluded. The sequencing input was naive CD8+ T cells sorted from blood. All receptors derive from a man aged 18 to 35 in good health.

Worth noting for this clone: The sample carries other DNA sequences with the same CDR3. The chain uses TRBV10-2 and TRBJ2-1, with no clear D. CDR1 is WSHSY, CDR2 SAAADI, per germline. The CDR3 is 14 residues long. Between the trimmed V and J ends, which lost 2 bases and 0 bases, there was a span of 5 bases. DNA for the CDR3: TGCGCCAGCAGTGAGGGCGGCTCCTACAATGAGCAGTTCTTC. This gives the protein CASSEGGSYNEQFF.

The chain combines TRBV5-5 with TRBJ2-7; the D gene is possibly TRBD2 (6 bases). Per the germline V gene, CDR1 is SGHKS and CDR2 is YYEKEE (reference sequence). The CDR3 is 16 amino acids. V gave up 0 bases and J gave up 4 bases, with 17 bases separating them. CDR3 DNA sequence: TGTGCCAGCAGCTTGGGAGATGCGGGACCGTGGTACGAGCAGTACTTC. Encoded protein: CASSLGDAGPWYEQYF. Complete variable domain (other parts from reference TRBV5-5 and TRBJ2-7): DAGVTQSPTHLIKTRGQQVTLRCSPISGHKSVSWYQQVLGQGPQFIFQYYEKEERGRGNFPDRFSARQFPNYSSELNVNALLLGDSALYLCASSLGDAGPWYEQYFGPGTRLTVT.

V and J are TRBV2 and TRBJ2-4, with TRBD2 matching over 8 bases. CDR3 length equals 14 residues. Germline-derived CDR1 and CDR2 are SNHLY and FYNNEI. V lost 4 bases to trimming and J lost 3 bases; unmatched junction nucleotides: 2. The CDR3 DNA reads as TGTGCCAGCAGTGGGCTAGCGGGCAAAAACATTCAGTACTTC. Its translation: CASSGLAGKNIQYF.

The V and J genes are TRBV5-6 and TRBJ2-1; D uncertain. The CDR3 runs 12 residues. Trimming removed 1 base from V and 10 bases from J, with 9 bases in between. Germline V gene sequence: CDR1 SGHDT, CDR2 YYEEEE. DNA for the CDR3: TGTGCCAGCAGCTTGCTGACTGGAGAGCAGTTCTTC. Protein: CASSLLTGEQFF. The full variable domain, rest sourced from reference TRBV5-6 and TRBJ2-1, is DAGVTQSPTHLIKTRGQQVTLRCSPKSGHDTVSWYQQALGQGPQFIFQYYEEEERQRGNFPDRFSGHQFPNYSSELNVNALLLGDSALYLCASSLLTGEQFFGPGTRLTVL.

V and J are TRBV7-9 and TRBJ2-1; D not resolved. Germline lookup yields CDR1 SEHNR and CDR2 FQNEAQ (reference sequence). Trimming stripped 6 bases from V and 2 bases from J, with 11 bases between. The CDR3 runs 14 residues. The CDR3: CASSPDKPYNEQFF. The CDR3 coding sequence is TGTGCCAGCAGTCCAGACAAACCCTACAATGAGCAGTTCTTC.

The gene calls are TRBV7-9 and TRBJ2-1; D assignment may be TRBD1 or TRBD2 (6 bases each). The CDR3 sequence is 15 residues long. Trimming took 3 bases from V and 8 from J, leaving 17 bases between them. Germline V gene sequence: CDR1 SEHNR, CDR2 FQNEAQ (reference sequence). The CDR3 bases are TGTGCCAGCAGCTTGGGGGGCGGGTCTCTGGATGAGCAGTTCTTC. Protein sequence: CASSLGGGSLDEQFF.

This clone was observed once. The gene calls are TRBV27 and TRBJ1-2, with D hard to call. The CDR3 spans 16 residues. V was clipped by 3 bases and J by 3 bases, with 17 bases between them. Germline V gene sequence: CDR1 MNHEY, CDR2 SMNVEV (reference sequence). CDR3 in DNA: TGTGCCAGCAGTTTCAGTTCCGGGGAAGTCTACTATGGCTACACCTTC. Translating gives CASSFSSGEVYYGYTF.

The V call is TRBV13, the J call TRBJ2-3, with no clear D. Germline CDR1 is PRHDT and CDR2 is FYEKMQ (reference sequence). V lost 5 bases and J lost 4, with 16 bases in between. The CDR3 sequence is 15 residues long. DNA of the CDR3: TGTGCCAGCAGCCCCCCGGTAGGGCAGGCAGATACGCAGTATTTT. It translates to CASSPPVGQADTQYF.

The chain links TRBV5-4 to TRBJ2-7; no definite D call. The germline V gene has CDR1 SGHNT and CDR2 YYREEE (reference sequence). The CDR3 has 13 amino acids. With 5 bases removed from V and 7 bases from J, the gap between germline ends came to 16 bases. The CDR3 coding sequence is TGTGCCAGCAGGGGGTTCCCCAGTGGGGAGCAGTACTTC. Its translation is CASRGFPSGEQYF. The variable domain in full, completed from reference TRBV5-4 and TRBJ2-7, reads ETGVTQSPTHLIKTRGQQVTLRCSSQSGHNTVSWYQQALGQGPQFIFQYYREEENGRGNFPPRFSGLQFPNYSSELNVNALELDDSALYLCASRGFPSGEQYFGPGTRLTVT.

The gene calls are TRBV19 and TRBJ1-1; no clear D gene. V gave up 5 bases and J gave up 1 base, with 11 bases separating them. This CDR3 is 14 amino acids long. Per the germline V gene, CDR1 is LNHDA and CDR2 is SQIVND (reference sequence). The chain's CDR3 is CASSSWASNTEAFF. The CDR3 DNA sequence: TGTGCCAGTAGTTCCTGGGCCTCGAACACTGAAGCTTTCTTT.

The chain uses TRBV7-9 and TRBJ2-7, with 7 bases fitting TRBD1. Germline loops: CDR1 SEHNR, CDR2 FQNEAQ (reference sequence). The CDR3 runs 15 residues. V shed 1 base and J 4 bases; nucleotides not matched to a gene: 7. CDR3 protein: CASSLEAGGRYEQYF. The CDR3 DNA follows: TGTGCCAGCAGCTTAGAGGCAGGGGGAAGATACGAGCAGTACTTC.

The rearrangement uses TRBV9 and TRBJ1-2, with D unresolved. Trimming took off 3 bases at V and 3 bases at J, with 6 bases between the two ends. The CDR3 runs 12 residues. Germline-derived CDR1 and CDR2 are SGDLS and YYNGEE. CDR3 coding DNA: TGTGCCAGCAGCGCAGGACACTATGGCTACACCTTC. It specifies CASSAGHYGYTF.

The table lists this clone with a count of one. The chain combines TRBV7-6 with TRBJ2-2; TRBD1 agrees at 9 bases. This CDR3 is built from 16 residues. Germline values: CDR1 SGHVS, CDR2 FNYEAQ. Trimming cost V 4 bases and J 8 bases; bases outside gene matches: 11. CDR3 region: CASSSPGQGEEGELFF. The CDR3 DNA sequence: TGTGCCAGCAGCTCTCCGGGACAGGGCGAAGAGGGGGAGCTGTTTTTT. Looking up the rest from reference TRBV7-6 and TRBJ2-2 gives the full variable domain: GAGVSQSPRYKVTKRGQDVALRCDPISGHVSLYWYRQALGQGPEFLTYFNYEAQQDKSGLPNDRFSAERPEGSISTLTIQRTEQRDSAMYRCASSSPGQGEEGELFFGEGSRLTVL.

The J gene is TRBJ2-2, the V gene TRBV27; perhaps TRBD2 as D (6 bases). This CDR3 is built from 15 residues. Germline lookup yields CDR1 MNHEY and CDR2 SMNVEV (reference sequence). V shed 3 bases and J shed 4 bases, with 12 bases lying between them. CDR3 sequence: CASSFVAVGTGELFF. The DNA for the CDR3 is TGTGCCAGCAGTTTTGTAGCGGTCGGCACCGGGGAGCTGTTTTTT.

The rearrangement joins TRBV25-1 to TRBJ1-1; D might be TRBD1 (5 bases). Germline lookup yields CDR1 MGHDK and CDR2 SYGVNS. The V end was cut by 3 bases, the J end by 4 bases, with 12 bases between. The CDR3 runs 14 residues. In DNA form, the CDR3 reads TGTGCCAGCAGTGATGGAGGGGAGTTCACTGAAGCTTTCTTT. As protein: CASSDGGEFTEAFF.

In DNA, the CDR3 is TGTGCCAGCCCTGCGAGAAGGTCAGGCACCGACAATCAGCCCCAGCATTTT. Its translation: CASPARRSGTDNQPQHF. This rearrangement joins TRBV21-1 to TRBJ1-5; the listed D gene, TRBD1, was not tested against the DNA. TRBV21-1 counts as a pseudogene. This CDR3 has 17 residues.

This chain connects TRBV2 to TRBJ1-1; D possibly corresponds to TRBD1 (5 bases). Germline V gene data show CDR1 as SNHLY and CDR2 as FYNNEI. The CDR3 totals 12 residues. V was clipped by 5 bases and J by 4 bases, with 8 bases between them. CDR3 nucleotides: TGTGCCAGCAGTTTCGGGGGCACTGAAGCTTTCTTT. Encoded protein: CASSFGGTEAFF.

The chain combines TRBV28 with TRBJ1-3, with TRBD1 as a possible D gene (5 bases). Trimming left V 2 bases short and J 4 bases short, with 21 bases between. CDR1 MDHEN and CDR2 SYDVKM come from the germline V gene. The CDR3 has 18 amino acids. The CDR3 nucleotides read TGTGCCAGCAGTTTACCCCATCGGAGGGGTCAAACAGGAAACACCATATATTTT. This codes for CASSLPHRRGQTGNTIYF.

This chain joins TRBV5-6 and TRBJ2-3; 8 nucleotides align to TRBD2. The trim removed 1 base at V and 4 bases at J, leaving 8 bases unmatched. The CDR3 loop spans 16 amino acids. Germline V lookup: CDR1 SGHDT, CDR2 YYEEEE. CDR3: CASSLFPGGPADTQYF. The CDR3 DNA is TGTGCCAGCAGCTTGTTCCCGGGAGGGCCAGCAGATACGCAGTATTTT.

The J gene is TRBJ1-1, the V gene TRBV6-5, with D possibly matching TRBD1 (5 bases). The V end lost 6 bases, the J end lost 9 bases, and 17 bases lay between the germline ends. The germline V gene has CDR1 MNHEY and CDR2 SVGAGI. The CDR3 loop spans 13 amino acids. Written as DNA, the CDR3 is TGTGCCAGCAGCCCCCATGCGGCAGGGCAAGCTTTCTTT. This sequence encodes CASSPHAAGQAFF.

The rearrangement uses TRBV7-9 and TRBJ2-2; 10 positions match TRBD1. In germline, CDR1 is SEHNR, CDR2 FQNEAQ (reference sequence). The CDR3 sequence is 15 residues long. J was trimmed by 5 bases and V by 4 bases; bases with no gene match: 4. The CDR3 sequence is CASSSRTGGTGELFF. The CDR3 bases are TGTGCCAGCAGCTCCCGGACAGGGGGGACCGGGGAGCTGTTTTTT.

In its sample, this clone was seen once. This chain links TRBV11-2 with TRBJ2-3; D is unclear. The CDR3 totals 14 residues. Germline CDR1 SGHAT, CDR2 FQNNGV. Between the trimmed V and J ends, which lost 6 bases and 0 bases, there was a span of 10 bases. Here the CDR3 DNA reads TGTGCCAGCAGAGCGTCTGCTAGCACAGATACGCAGTATTTT. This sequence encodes CASRASASTDTQYF.

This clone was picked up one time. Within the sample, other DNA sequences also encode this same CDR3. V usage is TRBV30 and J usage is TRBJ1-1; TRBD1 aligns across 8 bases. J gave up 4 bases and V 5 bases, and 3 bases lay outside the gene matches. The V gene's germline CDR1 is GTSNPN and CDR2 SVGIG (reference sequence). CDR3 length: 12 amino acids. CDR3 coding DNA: TGTGCCTGGGGACAGGGAGGCACTGAAGCTTTCTTT. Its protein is CAWGQGGTEAFF. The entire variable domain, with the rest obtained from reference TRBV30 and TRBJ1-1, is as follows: SQTIHQWPATLVQPVGSPLSLECTVEGTSNPNLYWYRQAAGRGLQLLFYSVGIGQISSEVPQNLSASRPQDRQFILSSKKLLLSDSGFYLCAWGQGGTEAFFGQGTRLTVV.

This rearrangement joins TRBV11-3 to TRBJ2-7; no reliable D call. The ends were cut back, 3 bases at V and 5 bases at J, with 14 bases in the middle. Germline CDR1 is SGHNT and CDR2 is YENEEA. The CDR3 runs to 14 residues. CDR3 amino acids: CASSFMTPWNEQYF. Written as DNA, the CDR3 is TGTGCCAGCAGCTTTATGACCCCTTGGAACGAGCAGTACTTC.

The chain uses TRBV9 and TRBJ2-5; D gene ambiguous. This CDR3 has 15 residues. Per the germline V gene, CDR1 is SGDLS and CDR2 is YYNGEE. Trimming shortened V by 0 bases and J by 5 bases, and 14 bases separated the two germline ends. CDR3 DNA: TGTGCCAGCAGCGTAGAGGGTTTCAAGACGGAGACCCAGTACTTC. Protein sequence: CASSVEGFKTETQYF.

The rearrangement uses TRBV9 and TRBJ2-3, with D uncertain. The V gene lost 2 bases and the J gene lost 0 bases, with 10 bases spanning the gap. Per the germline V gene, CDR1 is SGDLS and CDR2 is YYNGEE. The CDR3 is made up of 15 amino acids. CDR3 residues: CASSVPAGSTDTQYF. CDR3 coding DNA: TGTGCCAGCAGCGTTCCGGCTGGGAGCACAGATACGCAGTATTTT.

For the CDR3, the DNA is TGTGCCAGCAGTTACCGGACCCTAGCGGGAGGATACGAGCAGTACTTC. It specifies CASSYRTLAGGYEQYF. This chain joins TRBV6-6 and TRBJ2-7; 11 positions match TRBD2. The ends lost 2 bases at V and 4 bases at J; junction bases unmatched: 7. CDR1 is MNHNY, CDR2 SVGAGI, per germline (reference sequence). This CDR3 contains 16 residues.